This record covers a single T cell receptor (beta chain). Antigen: not known. Unmatched junction bases numbered 8, after V lost 7 bases and J lost 3 bases. Per germline, CDR1 MDHEN and CDR2 SYDVKM. This CDR3 contains 15 residues. The data were obtained in a study of glioma-infiltrating T cells after dendritic cell vaccination. Study summary: Dendritic cells derived from monocytes and pulsed with autologous tumor lysate formed the vaccine.

General study points: TCR clonality showed no direct relationship with survival.

Time point defined: after dendritic cell vaccination, including at tumor progression/relapse. Here immunoSEQ multiplex PCR was the method, and the copy in TCRdb shows in-frame clones only, minus some. Altogether over 65,000 clones are present, 85% being singletons, with the ten largest covering around 9.3%. The specimen comprised blood, sampled after dendritic cell vaccination. The chain carries TRBV28 and TRBJ1-5; 8 nucleotides line up with TRBD1. The clonotype was recovered from a human donor with glioblastoma. CDR3 loop: CASNPRDRSNQPQHF. CDR3 nucleotides: TGTGCCAGCAATCCTCGGGACAGGTCCAATCAGCCCCAGCATTTT.